These 7 T cell receptor beta chains share one sample of origin, sequenced in a study of T-cell reconstitution after alpha-beta-depleted transplantation in children. Unique molecular identifiers featured in how the TCRbeta library was prepared. TCRdb independently ran MiXCR on the PCR reads; one entry per CDR3 protein. The repertoire includes approximately 390,000 distinct CDR3 sequences, 11% of them detected once, and about 5% sits in the top ten. The sequences come from PBMCs from the stem cell graft donor, collected from the stem cell graft. The receptor source for this set is a human donor who donated a stem cell graft to a child with acute myeloid leukemia.

The chain has TRBV7-3 and TRBJ2-1, with 10 nucleotides matching TRBD2. The CDR3 covers 15 residues. Germline trimming cut 5 bases from V and 8 bases from J; bases unmatched to any gene: 9. The germline gives CDR1 SGHTA, CDR2 FQGTGA. CDR3 coding DNA: TGTGCCAGCAGCACAAGCGGGGGGGCCTTTGATGAGCAGTTCTTC. This gives the protein CASSTSGGAFDEQFF.

In its sample, this clonotype was seen a few times. The chain employs TRBV20-1 and TRBJ1-5; 8 positions match TRBD1. V trimming: 6 bases; J trimming: 4 bases; junction bases outside the gene matches: 8. In germline, CDR1 is DFQATT, CDR2 SNEGSKA (reference sequence). CDR3 length: 14 amino acids. CDR3 in amino acids: CSAGQGIGNQPQHF. The CDR3 DNA reads as TGCAGTGCAGGACAGGGTATCGGTAATCAGCCCCAGCATTTT.

This chain uses TRBV29-1 with TRBJ2-7, with 7 bases identical to TRBD1. The CDR3 totals 15 residues. Germline-derived CDR1 and CDR2 are SQVTM and ANQGSEA. After removal of 4 bases from V and 7 bases from J, the junction contained 16 bases not matched to a gene. CDR3 DNA: TGCAGCGTTGGGGATGTCCGGGACAGATCGGGGGAGCAGTACTTC. This translates into CSVGDVRDRSGEQYF.

Here the CDR3 reads CSARVRPADYGYTF. In DNA, the CDR3 is TGCAGTGCTAGAGTTAGGCCTGCGGACTATGGCTACACCTTC. The rearrangement joins TRBV20-1 to TRBJ1-2; D not resolved. Trimming shortened V by 1 base and J by 3 bases, and 12 bases separated the two germline ends. Per germline, CDR1 DFQATT and CDR2 SNEGSKA (reference sequence). The CDR3 covers 14 residues.

The chain couples TRBV5-1 to TRBJ1-3, with 8 bases that match TRBD1. CDR1 is SGHRS, CDR2 YFSETQ, per germline. Losses at the gene ends were 3 bases for V and 0 bases for J; bases not matched to a gene: 8. The length of the CDR3 is 17 residues. The CDR3 DNA reads as TGCGCCAGCAGCTCCCCCACGACAGGGGACTCTGGAAACACCATATATTTT. Translating gives CASSSPTTGDSGNTIYF.

The sample holds a few counts of this clonotype. This chain joins TRBV4-1 and TRBJ1-2; no firm D call. Trimming left V 1 base short and J 1 base short, with 7 bases between. The germline V gene has CDR1 MGHRA and CDR2 YSYEKL. This CDR3 comprises 14 residues. In nucleotides, the CDR3 is TGCGCCAGCAGCCAAGCCCCGGTTAACTATGGCTACACCTTC. It is translated as CASSQAPVNYGYTF.

J is TRBJ2-3 and V is TRBV5-5; D might be TRBD1 (5 bases). There are 17 residues in the CDR3. The V gene's germline CDR1 is SGHKS and CDR2 YYEKEE (reference sequence). V dropped 4 bases and J dropped 4 bases, with 22 bases sitting between them. This CDR3 reads CASSPDWGREFADTQYF. Here the CDR3 DNA reads TGTGCCAGCAGCCCCGATTGGGGCAGGGAATTCGCAGATACGCAGTATTTT.